These T cell receptor beta chains were read from a single sample in a study of T cells after yellow fever vaccination. One entry per CDR3 protein, called by TCRdb with MiXCR from the 5' RACE reads. The sample lists some 120,000 distinct CDR3 sequences; roughly 15% were seen once. This material consisted of CD8+ T cells sorted from PBMCs, taken 5 days after the yellow fever booster vaccination. Receptors originate from a man aged 18 to 30 who received the YFV17D yellow fever vaccine. The CDR3 runs from the conserved cysteine through the conserved F or W. The size entry is marked missing in some rows and otherwise reads once, few, many or a size class.

cdr3_aa j_call clone_size v_call
CSASHLRRGSYTF TRBJ1-2 - TRBV20-1
CASSFRRNYEQYF TRBJ2-7 - TRBV12-3/TRBV12-4
CASSPGALNTEAFF TRBJ1-1 many TRBV4-2
CASSQEGGADTEAFF TRBJ1-1 - TRBV4-1
CASGEVVEQYF TRBJ2-7 - TRBV6-2/TRBV6-3
CASSLGRGLLNEQFF TRBJ2-1 - TRBV7-6
CASSLHPGVAGYTF TRBJ1-2 few TRBV27
CASSYGPSIEQYF TRBJ2-7 few TRBV7-2
CASSLVPTDTQYF TRBJ2-3 few TRBV7-9
CASSPTGTGANVLTF TRBJ2-6 - TRBV9
CASSSEDYSNYGYTF TRBJ1-2 - TRBV4-2
CASSPRQGAAKNIQYF TRBJ2-4 few TRBV18